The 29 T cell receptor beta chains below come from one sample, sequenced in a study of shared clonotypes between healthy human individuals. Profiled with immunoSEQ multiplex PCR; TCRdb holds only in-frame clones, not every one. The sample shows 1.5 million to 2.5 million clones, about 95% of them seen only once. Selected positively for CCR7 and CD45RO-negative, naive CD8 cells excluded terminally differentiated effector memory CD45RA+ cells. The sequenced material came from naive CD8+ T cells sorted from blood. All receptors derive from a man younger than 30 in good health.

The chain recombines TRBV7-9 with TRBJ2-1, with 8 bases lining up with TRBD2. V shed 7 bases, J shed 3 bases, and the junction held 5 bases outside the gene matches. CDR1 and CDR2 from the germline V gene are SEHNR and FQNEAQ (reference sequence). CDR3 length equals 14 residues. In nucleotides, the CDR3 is TGTGCCAGCACGGGACTAGGGAACTACAATGAGCAGTTCTTC. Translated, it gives CASTGLGNYNEQFF. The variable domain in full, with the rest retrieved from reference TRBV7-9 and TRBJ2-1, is DTGVSQNPRHKITKRGQNVTFRCDPISEHNRLYWYRQTLGQGPEFLTYFQNEAQLEKSRLLSDRFSAERPKGSFSTLEIQRTEQGDSAMYLCASTGLGNYNEQFFGPGTRLTVL.

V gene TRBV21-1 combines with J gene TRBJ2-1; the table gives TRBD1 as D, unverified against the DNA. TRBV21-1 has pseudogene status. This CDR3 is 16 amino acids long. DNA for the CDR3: TGTGCCAGCAGCAAAGCTCTGGGACAGGGCTTAGATGAGCAGTTCTTC. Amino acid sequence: CASSKALGQGLDEQFF.

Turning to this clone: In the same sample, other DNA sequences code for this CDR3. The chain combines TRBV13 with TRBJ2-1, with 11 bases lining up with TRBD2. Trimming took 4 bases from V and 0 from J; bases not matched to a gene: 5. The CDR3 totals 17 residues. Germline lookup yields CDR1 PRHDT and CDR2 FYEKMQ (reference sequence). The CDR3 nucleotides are TGTGCCAGCAGCTCAGGACTAGCGGGTTCCTCCTACAATGAGCAGTTCTTC. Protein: CASSSGLAGSSYNEQFF.

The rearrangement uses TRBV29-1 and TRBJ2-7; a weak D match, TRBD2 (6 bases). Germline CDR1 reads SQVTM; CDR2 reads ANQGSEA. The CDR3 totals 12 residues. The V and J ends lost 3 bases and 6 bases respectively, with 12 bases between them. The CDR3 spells CSVEAHSGEQYF. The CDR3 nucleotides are TGCAGCGTTGAGGCCCATAGCGGCGAGCAGTACTTC.

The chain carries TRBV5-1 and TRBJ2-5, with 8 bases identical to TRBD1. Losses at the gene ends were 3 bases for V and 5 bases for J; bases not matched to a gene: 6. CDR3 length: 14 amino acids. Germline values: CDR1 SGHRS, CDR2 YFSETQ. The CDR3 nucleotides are TGCGCCAGCAGCTACGACAGGGGCCAGGAGACCCAGTACTTC. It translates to CASSYDRGQETQYF.

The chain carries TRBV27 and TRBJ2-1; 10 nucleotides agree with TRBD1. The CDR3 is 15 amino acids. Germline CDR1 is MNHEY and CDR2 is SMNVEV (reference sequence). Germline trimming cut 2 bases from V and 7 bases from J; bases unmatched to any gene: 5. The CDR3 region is CASSLQGTGVNEQFF. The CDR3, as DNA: TGTGCCAGCAGTTTACAAGGGACAGGGGTTAATGAGCAGTTCTTC.

The CDR3 is CASSPSANTGELFF. The CDR3 DNA reads TGTGCCAGCTCACCTAGCGCGAACACCGGGGAGCTGTTTTTT. The rearrangement links TRBV18 to TRBJ2-2; a possible D gene is TRBD2 (5 bases). The germline V gene has CDR1 KGHSH and CDR2 LQKENI. This CDR3 contains 14 residues. Trimming pared 3 bases from V and 0 bases from J, leaving 5 bases between. The full variable domain, with the rest looked up from reference TRBV18 and TRBJ2-2, is NAGVMQNPRHLVRRRGQEARLRCSPMKGHSHVYWYRQLPEEGLKFMVYLQKENIIDESGMPKERFSAEFPKEGPSILRIQQVVRGDSAAYFCASSPSANTGELFFGEGSRLTVL.

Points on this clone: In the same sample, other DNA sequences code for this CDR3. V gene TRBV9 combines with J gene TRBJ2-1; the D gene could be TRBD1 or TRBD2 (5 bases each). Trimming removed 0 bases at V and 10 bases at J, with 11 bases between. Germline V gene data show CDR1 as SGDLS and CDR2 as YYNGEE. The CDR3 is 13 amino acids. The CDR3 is CASSVVTGGEQFF. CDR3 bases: TGTGCCAGCAGCGTAGTAACTGGGGGAGAGCAGTTCTTC.

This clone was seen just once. CDR3: CASSQTGGPYNEQFF. CDR3 in DNA: TGCGCCAGCAGCCAGACAGGGGGCCCCTACAATGAGCAGTTCTTC. V and J are TRBV4-3 and TRBJ2-1; 10 bases align to TRBD1. The V and J ends lost 3 bases and 2 bases, in that order; junction bases with no gene match: 1. The CDR3 spans 15 residues. Looked up from germline, CDR1 is LGHNA and CDR2 is YSLEER.

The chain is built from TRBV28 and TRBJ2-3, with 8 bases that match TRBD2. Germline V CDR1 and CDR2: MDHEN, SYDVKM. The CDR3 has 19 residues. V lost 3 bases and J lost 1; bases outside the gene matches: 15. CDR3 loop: CASSFRGGLDAYGTDTQYF. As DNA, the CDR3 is TGTGCCAGCAGTTTTCGCGGGGGGCTAGATGCCTATGGCACAGATACGCAGTATTTT. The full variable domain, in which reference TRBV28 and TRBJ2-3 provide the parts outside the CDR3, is DVKVTQSSRYLVKRTGEKVFLECVQDMDHENMFWYRQDPGLGLRLIYFSYDVKMKEKGDIPEGYSVSREKKERFSLILESASTNQTSMYLCASSFRGGLDAYGTDTQYFGPGTRLTVL.

The CDR3 DNA is TGTGCCACCAGCAGGCTAGCGGTATTCGGGGATACGCAGTATTTT. It specifies CATSRLAVFGDTQYF. V usage is TRBV15 and J usage is TRBJ2-3, with 7 bases aligning to TRBD2. This CDR3 spans 15 amino acids. J was trimmed by 6 bases and V by 3 bases; bases with no gene match: 9. The germline gives CDR1 LNHNV, CDR2 YYDKDF (reference sequence).

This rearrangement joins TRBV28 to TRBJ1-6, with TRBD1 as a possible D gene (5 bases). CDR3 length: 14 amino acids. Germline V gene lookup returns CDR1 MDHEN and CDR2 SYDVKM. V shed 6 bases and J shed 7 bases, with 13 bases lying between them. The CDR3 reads CASSYYDSNSPLHF. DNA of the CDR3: TGTGCCAGCAGCTACTACGACAGCAATTCACCCCTCCACTTT. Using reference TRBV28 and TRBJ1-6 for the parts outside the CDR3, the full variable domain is DVKVTQSSRYLVKRTGEKVFLECVQDMDHENMFWYRQDPGLGLRLIYFSYDVKMKEKGDIPEGYSVSREKKERFSLILESASTNQTSMYLCASSYYDSNSPLHFGNGTRLTVT.

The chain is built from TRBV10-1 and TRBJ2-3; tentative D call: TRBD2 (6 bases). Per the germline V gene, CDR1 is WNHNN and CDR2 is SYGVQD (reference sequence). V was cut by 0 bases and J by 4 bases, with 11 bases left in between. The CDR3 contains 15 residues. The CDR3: CASSESGLLADTQYF. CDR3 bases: TGCGCCAGCAGTGAGTCGGGACTCTTAGCAGATACGCAGTATTTT.

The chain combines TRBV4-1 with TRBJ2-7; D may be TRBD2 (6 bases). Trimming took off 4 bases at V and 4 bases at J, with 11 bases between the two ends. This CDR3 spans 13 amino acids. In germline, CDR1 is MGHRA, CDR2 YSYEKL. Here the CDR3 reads CASSPLSGYEQYF. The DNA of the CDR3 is TGCGCCAGCAGCCCCCTGAGCGGGTACGAGCAGTACTTC.

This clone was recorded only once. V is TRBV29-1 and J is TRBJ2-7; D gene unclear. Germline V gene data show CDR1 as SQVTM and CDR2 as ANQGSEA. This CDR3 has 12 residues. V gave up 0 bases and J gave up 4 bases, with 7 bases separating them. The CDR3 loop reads CSVEDQEYEQYF. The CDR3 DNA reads TGCAGCGTTGAAGATCAAGAGTACGAGCAGTACTTC.

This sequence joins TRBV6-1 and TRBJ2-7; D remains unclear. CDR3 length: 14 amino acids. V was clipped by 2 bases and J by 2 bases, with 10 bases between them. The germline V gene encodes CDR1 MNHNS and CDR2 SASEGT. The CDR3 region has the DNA TGTGCCAGCAGTGAAATAGGCAGAACCTACGAGCAGTACTTC. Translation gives CASSEIGRTYEQYF.

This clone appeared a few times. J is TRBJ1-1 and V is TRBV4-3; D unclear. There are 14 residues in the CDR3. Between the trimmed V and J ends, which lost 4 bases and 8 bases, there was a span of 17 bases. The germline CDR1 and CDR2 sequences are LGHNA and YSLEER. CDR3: CASSPAIGGFEAFF. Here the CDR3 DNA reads TGCGCCAGCAGCCCCGCAATTGGTGGGTTCGAAGCTTTCTTT.

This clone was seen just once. As DNA, the CDR3 is TGTGCCAGCAGTTTATGGGGCAGGCGGAACACTGAAGCTTTCTTT. Amino acid sequence: CASSLWGRRNTEAFF. V is TRBV27 and J is TRBJ1-1; D is perhaps TRBD1 (5 bases). Germline V lookup: CDR1 MNHEY, CDR2 SMNVEV (reference sequence). CDR3 length equals 15 residues. Trimming took off 1 base at V and 1 base at J, with 10 bases between the two ends.

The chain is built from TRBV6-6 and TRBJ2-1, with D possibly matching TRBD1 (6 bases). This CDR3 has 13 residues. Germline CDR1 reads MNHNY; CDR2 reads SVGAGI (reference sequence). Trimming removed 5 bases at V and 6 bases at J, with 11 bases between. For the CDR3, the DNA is TGTGCCAGCAGTGACACAGGGATCAATGAGCAGTTCTTC. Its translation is CASSDTGINEQFF.

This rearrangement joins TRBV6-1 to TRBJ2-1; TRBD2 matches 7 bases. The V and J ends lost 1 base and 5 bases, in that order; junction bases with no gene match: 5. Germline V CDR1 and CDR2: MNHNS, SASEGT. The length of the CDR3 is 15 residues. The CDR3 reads CASSEDQRGHNEQFF. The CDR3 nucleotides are TGTGCCAGCAGTGAAGACCAGCGGGGTCACAATGAGCAGTTCTTC.

The CDR3 DNA is TGTGCCAGTAGTATATGGTCAGGCACAGATACGCAGTATTTT. The encoded protein is CASSIWSGTDTQYF. The rearrangement uses TRBV19 and TRBJ2-3; the D is unclear. From germline, CDR1 is LNHDA and CDR2 SQIVND (reference sequence). The CDR3 is 14 residues long. V gave up 2 bases and J gave up 1 base, with 7 bases separating them.

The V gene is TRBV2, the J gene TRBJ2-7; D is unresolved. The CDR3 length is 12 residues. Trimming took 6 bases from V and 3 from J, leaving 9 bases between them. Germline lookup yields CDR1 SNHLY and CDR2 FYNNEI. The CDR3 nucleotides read TGTGCCAGCAGGACCCGGATCTACGAGCAGTACTTC. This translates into CASRTRIYEQYF.

This CDR3 reads CASSRGPLDTQYF. CDR3 DNA: TGCGCCAGCAGTAGGGGCCCTTTAGATACGCAGTATTTT. This chain connects TRBV10-2 to TRBJ2-3; TRBD1 is a possible D gene (5 bases). The V end lost 5 bases, the J end lost 5 bases, and 11 bases lay between the germline ends. The CDR3 contains 13 residues. The germline CDR1 and CDR2 sequences are WSHSY and SAAADI.

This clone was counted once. The CDR3 DNA reads as TGTGCCAGCAGTCCGCTTGTCCCCCCGACAGGCACTTCCTACGAGCAGTACTTC. The encoded protein is CASSPLVPPTGTSYEQYF. The chain uses TRBV27 and TRBJ2-7; weak D call: TRBD1 (6 bases). Germline assignment: CDR1 MNHEY and CDR2 SMNVEV (reference sequence). The CDR3 is made up of 18 amino acids. V was clipped by 5 bases and J by 1 base, with 24 bases between them.

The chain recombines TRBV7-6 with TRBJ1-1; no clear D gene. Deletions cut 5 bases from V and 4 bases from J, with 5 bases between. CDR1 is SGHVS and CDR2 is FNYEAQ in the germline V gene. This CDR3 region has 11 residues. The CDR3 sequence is CASSGPTEAFF. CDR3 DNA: TGTGCCAGCAGCGGCCCCACTGAAGCTTTCTTT.

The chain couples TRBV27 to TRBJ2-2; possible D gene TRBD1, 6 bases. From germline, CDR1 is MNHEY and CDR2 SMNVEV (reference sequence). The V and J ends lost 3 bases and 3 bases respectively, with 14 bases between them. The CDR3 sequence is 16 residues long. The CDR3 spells CASSFTWGQDTGELFF. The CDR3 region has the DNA TGTGCCAGCAGTTTTACGTGGGGGCAGGACACCGGGGAGCTGTTTTTT.

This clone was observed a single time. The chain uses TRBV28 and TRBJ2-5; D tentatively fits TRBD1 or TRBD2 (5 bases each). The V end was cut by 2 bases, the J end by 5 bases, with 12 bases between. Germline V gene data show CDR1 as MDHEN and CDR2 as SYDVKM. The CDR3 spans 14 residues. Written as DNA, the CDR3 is TGTGCCAGCAGTTTAGGGGGTGAGTCGGAGACCCAGTACTTC. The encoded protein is CASSLGGESETQYF.

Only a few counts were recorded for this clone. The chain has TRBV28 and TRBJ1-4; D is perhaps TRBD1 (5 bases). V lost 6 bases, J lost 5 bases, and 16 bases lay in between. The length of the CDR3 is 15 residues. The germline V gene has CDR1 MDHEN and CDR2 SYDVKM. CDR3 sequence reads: CASSLGAGRNEKLFF. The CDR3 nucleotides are TGTGCCAGCAGCCTAGGGGCGGGAAGGAATGAAAAACTGTTTTTT.

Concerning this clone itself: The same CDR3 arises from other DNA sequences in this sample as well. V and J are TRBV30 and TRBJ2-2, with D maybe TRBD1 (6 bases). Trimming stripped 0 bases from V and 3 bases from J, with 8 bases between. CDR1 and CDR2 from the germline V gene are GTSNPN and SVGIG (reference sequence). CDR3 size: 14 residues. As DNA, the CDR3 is TGTGCCTGGAGTGTCCCAGGGGACACCGGGGAGCTGTTTTTT. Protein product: CAWSVPGDTGELFF.